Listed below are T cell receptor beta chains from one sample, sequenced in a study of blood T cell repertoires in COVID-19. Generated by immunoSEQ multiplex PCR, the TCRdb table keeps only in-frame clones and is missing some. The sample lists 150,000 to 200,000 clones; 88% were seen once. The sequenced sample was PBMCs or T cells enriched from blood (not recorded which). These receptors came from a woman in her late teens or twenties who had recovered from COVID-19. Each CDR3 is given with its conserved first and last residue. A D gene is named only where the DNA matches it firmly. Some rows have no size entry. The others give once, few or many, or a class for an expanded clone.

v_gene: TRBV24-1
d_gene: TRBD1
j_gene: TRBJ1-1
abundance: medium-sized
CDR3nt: TGTGCCACCAGTGATCGACAGGGGAACACTGAAGCTTTCTTT
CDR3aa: CATSDRQGNTEAFF

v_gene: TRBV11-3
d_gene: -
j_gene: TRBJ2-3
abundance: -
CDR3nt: TGTGCCAGCAGCTTACGGAAATTAAGGGGTTTACGCCCCACAGATACGCAGTATTTT
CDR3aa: CASSLRKLRGLRPTDTQYF

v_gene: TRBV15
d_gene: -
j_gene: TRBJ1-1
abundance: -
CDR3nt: TGTGCCACCAGCAGACTTGGGAGGGTCGCTGAAGCTTTCTTT
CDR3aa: CATSRLGRVAEAFF

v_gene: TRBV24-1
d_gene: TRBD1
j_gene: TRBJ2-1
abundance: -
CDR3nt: TGTGCCACCAGTGACACGGACAGGGGATCCTACAATGAGCAGTTCTTC
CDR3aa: CATSDTDRGSYNEQFF

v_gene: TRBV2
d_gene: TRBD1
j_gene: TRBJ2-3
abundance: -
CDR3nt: TGTGCCAGCAGTACCACCGACAGGGTCTCACCACCATCGTCTAGCACAGATACGCAGTATTTT
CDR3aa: CASSTTDRVSPPSSSTDTQYF

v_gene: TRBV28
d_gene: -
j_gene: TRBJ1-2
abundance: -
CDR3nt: TGTGCCAGCAGTTTATCGGGGGAGGGGAAAGTCTATGGCTACACCTTC
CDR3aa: CASSLSGEGKVYGYTF

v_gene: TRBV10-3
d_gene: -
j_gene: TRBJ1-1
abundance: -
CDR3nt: TGTGCCATCAGTAAGCGGACAGATTCGAACACTGAAGCTTTCTTT
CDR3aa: CAISKRTDSNTEAFF

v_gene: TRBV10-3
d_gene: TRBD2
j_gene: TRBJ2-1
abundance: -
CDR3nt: TGTGCCATCACCTACGGACTAGCGGGGGTTCATGAGCAGTTCTTC
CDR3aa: CAITYGLAGVHEQFF

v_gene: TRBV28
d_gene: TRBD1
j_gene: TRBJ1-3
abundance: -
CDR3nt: TGTGCCAGCAGCCCCGACAGGGGGTCTGGAAACACCATATATTTT
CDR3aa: CASSPDRGSGNTIYF

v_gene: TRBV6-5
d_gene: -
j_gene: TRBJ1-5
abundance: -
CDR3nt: TGTGCCAGCCTTCAGGAGAGGGAAACGCCCCAGCATTTT
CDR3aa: CASLQERETPQHF

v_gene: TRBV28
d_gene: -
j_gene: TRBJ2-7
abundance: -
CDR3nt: TGTGCCAGCACAGGGGGGTCCTACGAGCAGTACTTC
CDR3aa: CASTGGSYEQYF

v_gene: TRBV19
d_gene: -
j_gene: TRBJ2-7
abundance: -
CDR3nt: TGTGCCAGTTCCGGCGGGTTCTACGAGCAGTACTTC
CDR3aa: CASSGGFYEQYF

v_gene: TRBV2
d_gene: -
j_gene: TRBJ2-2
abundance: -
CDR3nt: TGTGCCAGCAGTGAAGAGAGAACGGGGACCGGGGAGCTGTTTTTT
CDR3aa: CASSEERTGTGELFF

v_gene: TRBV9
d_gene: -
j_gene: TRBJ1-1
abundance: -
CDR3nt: TGTGCCAGCAGCCCGTCTGGCCACCTGGGCCCTGAAGCTTTCTTT
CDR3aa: CASSPSGHLGPEAFF

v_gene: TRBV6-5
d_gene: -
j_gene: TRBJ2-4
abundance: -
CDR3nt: TGTGCCAGCAGTTACCAGGCTTTAGGCAAAAACATTCAGTACTTC
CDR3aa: CASSYQALGKNIQYF

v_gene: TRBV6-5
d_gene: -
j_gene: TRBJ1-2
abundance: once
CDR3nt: TGTGCCAGCAACCAGGGTAACTATGGCTACACCTTC
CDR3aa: CASNQGNYGYTF

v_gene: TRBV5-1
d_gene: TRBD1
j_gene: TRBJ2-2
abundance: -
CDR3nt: TGCGCCAGCAGCGGCCTCCTGACAGGGGCTAACACCGGGGAGCTGTTTTTT
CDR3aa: CASSGLLTGANTGELFF

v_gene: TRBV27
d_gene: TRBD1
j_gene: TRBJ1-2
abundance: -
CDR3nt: TGTGCCAGCAGTCTCCGACAGGGGGCGCATGGGGGCTACACCTTC
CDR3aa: CASSLRQGAHGGYTF

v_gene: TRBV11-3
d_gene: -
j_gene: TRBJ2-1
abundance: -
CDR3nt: TGTGCCAGCAGCTCAGGGGACTACAATGAGCAGTTCTTC
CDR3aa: CASSSGDYNEQFF

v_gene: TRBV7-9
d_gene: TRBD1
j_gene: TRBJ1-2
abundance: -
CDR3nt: TGTGCCAGCAGCGTAGACAGGGGGGAGGATGGCTACACCTTC
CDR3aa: CASSVDRGEDGYTF

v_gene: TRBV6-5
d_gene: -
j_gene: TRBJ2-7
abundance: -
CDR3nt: TGTGCCAGCAGTACCGAGGGAGGAATTCTAGGCGAGCAGTACTTC
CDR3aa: CASSTEGGILGEQYF

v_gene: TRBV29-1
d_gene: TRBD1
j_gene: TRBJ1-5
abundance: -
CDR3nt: TGCAGCGTTGAAGAGGACAGGGGCCAGCCCCAGCATTTT
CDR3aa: CSVEEDRGQPQHF

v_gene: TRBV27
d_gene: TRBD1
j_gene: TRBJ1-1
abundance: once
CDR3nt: TGTGCCAGCACCCCGGGACAGGGCATGAACACTGAAGCTTTCTTT
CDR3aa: CASTPGQGMNTEAFF